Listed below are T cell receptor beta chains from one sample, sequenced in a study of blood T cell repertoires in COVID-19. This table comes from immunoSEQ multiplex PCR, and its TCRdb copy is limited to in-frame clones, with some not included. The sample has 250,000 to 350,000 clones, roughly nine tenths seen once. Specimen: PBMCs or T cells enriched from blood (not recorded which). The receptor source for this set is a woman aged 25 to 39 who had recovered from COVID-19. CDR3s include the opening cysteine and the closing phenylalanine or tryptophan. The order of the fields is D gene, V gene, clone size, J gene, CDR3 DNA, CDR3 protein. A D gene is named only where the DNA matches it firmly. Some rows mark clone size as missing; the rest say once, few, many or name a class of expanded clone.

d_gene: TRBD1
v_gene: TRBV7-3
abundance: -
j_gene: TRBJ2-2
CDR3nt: TGTGCCAGCAGCTTATACGGGACAGGGGCATCCGGGGAGCTGTTTTTT
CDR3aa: CASSLYGTGASGELFF

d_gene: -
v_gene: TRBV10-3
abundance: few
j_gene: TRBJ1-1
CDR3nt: TGTGCCATCAGTGACGGGACATTGAACACTGAAGCTTTCTTT
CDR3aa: CAISDGTLNTEAFF

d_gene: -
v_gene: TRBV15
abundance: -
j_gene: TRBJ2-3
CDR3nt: TGTGCCACCAGCAGAGATACGGCAGATACGCAGTATTTT
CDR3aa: CATSRDTADTQYF

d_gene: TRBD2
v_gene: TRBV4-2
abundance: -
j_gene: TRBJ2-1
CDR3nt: TGTGCCAGCAGCCAAGTTTCTAGCGGGGGGAATGAGCAGTTCTTC
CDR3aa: CASSQVSSGGNEQFF

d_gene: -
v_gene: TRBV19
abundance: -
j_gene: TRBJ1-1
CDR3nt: TGTGCCAGTAGCCTACAGGGGAACACTGAAGCTTTCTTT
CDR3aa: CASSLQGNTEAFF

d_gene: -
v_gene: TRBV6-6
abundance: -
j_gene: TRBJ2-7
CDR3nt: TGTGCCATTTCGCCGGGGGGCCAGTACGAGCAGTACTTC
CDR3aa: CAISPGGQYEQYF

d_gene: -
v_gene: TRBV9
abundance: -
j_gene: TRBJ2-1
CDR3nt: TGTGCCAGCAGCGCCCAATCCCGCGGCAATGAGCAGTTCTTC
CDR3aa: CASSAQSRGNEQFF

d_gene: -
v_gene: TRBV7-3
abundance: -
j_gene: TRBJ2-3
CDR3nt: TGTGCCAGCAGCCGGAGAGGGGGAGTCACAGATACGCAGTATTTT
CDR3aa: CASSRRGGVTDTQYF

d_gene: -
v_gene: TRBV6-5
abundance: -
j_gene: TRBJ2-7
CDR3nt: TGTGCCAGCAGTCCGGGACTTTTCTCCTACGAGCAGTACTTC
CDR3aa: CASSPGLFSYEQYF

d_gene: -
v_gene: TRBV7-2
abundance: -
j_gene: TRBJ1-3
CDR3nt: TGTGCCAGCAGCCAAATGGGGAGCTCGGGAAACACCATATATTTT
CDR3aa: CASSQMGSSGNTIYF

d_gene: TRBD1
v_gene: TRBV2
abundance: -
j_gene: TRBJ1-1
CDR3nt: TGTGCCAGCATACGGGACAGCCACATGAACACTGAAGCTTTCTTT
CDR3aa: CASIRDSHMNTEAFF

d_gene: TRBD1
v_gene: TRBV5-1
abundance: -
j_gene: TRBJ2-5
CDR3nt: TGCGCCAGCAGCTACCGGGACAGTTTCCAAGAGACCCAGTACTTC
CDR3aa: CASSYRDSFQETQYF

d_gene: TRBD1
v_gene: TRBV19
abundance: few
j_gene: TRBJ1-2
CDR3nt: TGTGCCGCGCGGGACAGGGGAGGCGGCTACACCTTC
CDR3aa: CAARDRGGGYTF

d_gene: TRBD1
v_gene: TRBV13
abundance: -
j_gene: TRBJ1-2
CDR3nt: TGTGCCAGCAGCGAAAGGGACAGGGTTGGTGGCTACACCTTC
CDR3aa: CASSERDRVGGYTF

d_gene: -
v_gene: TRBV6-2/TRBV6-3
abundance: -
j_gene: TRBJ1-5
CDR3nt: TGTGCCAGCAGTTATTTGACAGCAAATCAGCCCCAGCATTTT
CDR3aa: CASSYLTANQPQHF

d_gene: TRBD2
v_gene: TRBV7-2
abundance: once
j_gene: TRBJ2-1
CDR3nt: TGTGCCAGCAGCTGGACTAGCGGGGGGACCTACAATGAGCAGTTCTTC
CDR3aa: CASSWTSGGTYNEQFF

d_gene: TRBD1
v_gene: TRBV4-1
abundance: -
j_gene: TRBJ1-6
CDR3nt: TGCGCCAGCAGCCAAGAAGGGACAGCACGAAATTCACCCCTCCACTTT
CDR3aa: CASSQEGTARNSPLHF

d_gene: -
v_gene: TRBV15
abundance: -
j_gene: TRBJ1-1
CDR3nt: TGTGCCACCAGCCGCCGGAGCTCTGAAGCTTTCTTT
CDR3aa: CATSRRSSEAFF

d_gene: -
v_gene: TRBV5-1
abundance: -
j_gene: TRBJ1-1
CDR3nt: TGCGCCAGCAGCTTGGGAGGGCCGGACTTGGGCACTGAAGCTTTCTTT
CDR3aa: CASSLGGPDLGTEAFF